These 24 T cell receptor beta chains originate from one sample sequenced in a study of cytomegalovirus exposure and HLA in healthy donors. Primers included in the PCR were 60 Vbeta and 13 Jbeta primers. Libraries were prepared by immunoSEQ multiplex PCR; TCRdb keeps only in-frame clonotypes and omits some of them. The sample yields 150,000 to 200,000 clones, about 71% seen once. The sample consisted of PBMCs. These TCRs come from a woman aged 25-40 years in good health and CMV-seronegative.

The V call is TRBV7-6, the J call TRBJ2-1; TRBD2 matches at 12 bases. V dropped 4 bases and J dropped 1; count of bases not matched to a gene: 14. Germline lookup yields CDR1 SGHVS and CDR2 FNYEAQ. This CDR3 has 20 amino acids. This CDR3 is CASSSRPKTSGRGSYNEQFF. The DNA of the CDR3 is TGTGCCAGCAGCTCCAGACCGAAGACTAGCGGGAGAGGATCCTACAATGAGCAGTTCTTC.

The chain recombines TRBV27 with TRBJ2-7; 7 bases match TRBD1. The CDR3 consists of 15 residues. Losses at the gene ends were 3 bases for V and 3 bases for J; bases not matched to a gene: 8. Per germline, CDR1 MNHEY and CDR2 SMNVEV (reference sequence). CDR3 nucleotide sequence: TGTGCCAGCAGTTTCCGGGACAGCCGACACTACGAGCAGTACTTC. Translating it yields CASSFRDSRHYEQYF.

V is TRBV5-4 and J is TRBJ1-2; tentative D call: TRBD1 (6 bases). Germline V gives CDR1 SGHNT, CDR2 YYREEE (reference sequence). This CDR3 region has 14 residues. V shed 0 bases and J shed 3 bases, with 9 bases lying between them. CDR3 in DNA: TGTGCCAGCAGCTTGGAGCGACAGGACTATGGCTACACCTTC. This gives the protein CASSLERQDYGYTF.

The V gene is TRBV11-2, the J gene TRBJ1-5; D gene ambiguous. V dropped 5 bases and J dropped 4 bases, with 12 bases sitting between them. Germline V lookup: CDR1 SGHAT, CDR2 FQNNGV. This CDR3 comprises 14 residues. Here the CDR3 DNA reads TGTGCCAGCAGCCCCACACCCTCGAATCAGCCCCAGCATTTT. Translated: CASSPTPSNQPQHF.

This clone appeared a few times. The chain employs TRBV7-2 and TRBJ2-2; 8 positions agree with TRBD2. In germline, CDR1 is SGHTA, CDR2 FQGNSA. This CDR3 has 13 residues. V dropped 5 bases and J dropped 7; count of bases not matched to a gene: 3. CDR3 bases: TGTGCCAGCAGCCGGACTAGCATCGGGGAGCTGTTTTTT. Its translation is CASSRTSIGELFF.

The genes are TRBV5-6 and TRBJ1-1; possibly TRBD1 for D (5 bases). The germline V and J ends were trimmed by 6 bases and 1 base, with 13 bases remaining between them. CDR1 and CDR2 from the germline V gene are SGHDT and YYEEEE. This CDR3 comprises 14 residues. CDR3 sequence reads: CASKTGLENTEAFF. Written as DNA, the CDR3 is TGTGCCAGCAAAACAGGTTTAGAGAACACTGAAGCTTTCTTT. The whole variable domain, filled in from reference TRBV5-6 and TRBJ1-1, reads DAGVTQSPTHLIKTRGQQVTLRCSPKSGHDTVSWYQQALGQGPQFIFQYYEEEERQRGNFPDRFSGHQFPNYSSELNVNALLLGDSALYLCASKTGLENTEAFFGQGTRLTVV.

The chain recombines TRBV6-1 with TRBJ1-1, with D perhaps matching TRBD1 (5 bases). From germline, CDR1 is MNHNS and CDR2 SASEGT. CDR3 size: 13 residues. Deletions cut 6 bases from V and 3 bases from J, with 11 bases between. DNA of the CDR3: TGTGCCAGCAGGGGGGGAGGATACACTGAAGCTTTCTTT. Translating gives CASRGGGYTEAFF.

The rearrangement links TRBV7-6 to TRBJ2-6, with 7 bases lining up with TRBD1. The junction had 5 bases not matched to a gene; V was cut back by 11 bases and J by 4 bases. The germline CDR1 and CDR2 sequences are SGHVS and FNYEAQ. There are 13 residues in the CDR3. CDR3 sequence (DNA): TGTGCCTCAAGGGGGCGCGGGGCCAACGTCCTGACTTTC. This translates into CASRGRGANVLTF.

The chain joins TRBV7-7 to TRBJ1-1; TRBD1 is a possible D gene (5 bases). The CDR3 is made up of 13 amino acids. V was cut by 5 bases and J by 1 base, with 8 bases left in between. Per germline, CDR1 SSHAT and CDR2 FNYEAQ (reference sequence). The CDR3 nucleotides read TGTGCCAGCAGCGAGGACACGAACACTGAAGCTTTCTTT. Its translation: CASSEDTNTEAFF.

The CDR3 DNA is TGTGCCAGCACCCCCGGCCAGAGACTCTCCTACGAGCAGTACTTC. Protein: CASTPGQRLSYEQYF. The chain recombines TRBV7-2 with TRBJ2-7; D is undetermined. This CDR3 has 15 amino acids. V shed 7 bases and J shed 0 bases, with 16 bases lying between them. The germline V gene encodes CDR1 SGHTA and CDR2 FQGNSA.

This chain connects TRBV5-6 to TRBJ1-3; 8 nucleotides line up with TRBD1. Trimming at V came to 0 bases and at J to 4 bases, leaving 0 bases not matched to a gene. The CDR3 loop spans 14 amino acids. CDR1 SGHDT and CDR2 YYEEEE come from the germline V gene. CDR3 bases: TGTGCCAGCAGCTTGGGACAGGGGGGAAACACCATATATTTT. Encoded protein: CASSLGQGGNTIYF.

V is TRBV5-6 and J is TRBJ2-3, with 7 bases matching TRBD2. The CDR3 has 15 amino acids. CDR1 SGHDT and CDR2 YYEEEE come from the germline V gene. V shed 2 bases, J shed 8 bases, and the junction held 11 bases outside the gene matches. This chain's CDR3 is CASSFPAGMFGTQYF. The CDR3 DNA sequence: TGTGCCAGCAGCTTCCCAGCGGGGATGTTCGGTACGCAGTATTTT.

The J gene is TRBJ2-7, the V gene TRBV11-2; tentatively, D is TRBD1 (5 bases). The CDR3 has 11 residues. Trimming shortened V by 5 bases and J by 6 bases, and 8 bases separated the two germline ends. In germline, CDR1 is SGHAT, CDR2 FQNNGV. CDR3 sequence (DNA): TGTGCCAGCAGCCAAGGGGCCGAGCAGTACTTC. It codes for CASSQGAEQYF.

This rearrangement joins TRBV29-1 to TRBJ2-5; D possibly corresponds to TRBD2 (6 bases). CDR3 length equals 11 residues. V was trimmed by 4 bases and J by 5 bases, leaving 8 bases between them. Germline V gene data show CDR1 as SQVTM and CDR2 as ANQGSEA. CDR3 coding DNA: TGCAGCGTTGTCCGGGGGGAGACCCAGTACTTC. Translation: CSVVRGETQYF.

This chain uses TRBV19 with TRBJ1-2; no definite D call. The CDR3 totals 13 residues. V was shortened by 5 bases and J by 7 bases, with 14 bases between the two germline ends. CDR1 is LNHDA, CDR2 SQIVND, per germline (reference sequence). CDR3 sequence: CASSLFSGPGYTF. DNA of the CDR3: TGTGCCAGTAGTCTCTTTTCAGGTCCTGGCTACACCTTC.

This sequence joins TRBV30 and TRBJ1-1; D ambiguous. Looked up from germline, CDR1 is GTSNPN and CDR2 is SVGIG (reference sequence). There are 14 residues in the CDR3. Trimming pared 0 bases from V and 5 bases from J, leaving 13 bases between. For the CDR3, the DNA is TGTGCCTGGAGTGTCTTGGGAAGAGGGACTGAAGCTTTCTTT. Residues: CAWSVLGRGTEAFF.

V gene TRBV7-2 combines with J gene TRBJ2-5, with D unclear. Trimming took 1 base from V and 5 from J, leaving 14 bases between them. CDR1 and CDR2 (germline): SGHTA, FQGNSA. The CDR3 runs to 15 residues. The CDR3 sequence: CASSLGSTGWETQYF. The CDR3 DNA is TGTGCCAGCAGCTTAGGGAGTACGGGTTGGGAGACCCAGTACTTC.

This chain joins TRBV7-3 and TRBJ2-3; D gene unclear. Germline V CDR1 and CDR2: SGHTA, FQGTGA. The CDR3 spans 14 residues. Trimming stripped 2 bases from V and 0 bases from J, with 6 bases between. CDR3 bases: TGTGCCAGCAGCTTAGGCTCCAGCACAGATACGCAGTATTTT. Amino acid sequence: CASSLGSSTDTQYF. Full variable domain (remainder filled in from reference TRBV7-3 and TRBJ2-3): GAGVSQTPSNKVTEKGKYVELRCDPISGHTALYWYRQSLGQGPEFLIYFQGTGAADDSGLPNDRFFAVRPEGSVSTLKIQRTERGDSAVYLCASSLGSSTDTQYFGPGTRLTVL.

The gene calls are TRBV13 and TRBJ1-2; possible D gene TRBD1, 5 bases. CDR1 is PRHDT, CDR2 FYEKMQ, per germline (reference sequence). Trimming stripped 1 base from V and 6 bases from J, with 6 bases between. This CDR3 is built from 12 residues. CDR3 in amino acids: CASSLVGDGYTF. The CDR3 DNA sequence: TGTGCCAGCAGCTTAGTAGGGGATGGCTACACCTTC.

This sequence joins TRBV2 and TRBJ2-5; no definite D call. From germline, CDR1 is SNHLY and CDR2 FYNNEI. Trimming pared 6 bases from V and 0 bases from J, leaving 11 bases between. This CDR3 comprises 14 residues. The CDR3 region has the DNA TGTGCCAGCAGCTTGTCAGCGTACCAAGAGACCCAGTACTTC. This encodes CASSLSAYQETQYF.

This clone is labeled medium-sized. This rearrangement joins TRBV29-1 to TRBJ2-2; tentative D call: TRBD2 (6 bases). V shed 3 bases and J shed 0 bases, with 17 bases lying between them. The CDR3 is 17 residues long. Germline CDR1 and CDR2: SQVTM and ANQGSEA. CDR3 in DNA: TGCAGCGTTGAGTCGAAGGGGAGGATCGCGAACACCGGGGAGCTGTTTTTT. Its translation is CSVESKGRIANTGELFF.

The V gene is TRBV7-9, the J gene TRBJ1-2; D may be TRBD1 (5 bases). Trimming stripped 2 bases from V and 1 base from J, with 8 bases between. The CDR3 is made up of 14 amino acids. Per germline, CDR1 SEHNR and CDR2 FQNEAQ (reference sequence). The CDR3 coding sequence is TGTGCCAGCAGCTTACAGGGCAGTAACTATGGCTACACCTTC. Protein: CASSLQGSNYGYTF. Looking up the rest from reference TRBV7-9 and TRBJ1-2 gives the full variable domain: DTGVSQNPRHKITKRGQNVTFRCDPISEHNRLYWYRQTLGQGPEFLTYFQNEAQLEKSRLLSDRFSAERPKGSFSTLEIQRTEQGDSAMYLCASSLQGSNYGYTFGSGTRLTVV.

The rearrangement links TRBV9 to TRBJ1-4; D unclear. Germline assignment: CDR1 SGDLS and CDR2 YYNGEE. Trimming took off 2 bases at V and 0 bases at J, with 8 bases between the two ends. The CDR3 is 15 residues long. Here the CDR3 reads CASSVTPTTNEKLFF. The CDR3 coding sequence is TGTGCCAGCAGCGTGACACCGACAACTAATGAAAAACTGTTTTTT.

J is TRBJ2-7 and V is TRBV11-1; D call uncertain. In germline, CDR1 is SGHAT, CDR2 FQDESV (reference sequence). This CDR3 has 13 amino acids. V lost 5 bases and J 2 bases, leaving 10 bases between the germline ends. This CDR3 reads CASSASRAYEQYF. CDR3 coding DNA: TGTGCCAGCAGCGCAAGTCGGGCCTACGAGCAGTACTTC.